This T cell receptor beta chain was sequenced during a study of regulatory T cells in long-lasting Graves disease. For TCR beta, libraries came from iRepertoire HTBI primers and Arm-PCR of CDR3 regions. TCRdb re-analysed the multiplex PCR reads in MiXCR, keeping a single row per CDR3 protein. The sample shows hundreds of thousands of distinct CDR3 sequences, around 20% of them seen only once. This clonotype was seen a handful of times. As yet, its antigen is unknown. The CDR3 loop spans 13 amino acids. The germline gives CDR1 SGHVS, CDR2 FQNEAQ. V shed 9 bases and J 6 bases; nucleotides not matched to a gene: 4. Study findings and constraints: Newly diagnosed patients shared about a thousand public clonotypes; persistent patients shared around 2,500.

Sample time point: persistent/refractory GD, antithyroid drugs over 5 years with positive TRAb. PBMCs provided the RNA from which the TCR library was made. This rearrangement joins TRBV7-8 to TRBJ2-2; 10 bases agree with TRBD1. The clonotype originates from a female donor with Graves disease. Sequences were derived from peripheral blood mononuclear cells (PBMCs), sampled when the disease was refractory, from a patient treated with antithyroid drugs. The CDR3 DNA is TGTGCCAGTTGGGACAGGGGACCCGGGGAGCTGTTTTTT. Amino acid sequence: CASWDRGPGELFF.